The clone carrying this T cell receptor (beta chain) is labeled medium-sized based on frequency. Its antigen is currently unknown. Germline is not matched at one junction end, which may reflect a read error. MY09/MY11 PCR detected cervical HPV DNA; dot-blot assigned genotypes. The protocol was immunoSEQ multiplex PCR, while the TCRdb copy is restricted to in-frame clones and leaves out a portion. The sample features approximately 35,000 clones, with less than 9.5% in its top ten. These data originate in a study of T cells in women clearing cervical HPV infection. General observations from the study: CIN3+ cases had significantly higher TCR richness than controls; evenness did not differ.

This TCR was sampled from a woman aged 18-70 years with a cervical HPV16 infection that either progressed to CIN3+ or cleared (not recorded which). The sample comprised blood buffy coat.

CDR3 region: CASSPSEQETQYF. The sequenced part of the CDR3 DNA is TGTGCTAGCAGCCCCTCAGAACAAGAGACC. The gene calls are TRBV7-7 and TRBJ2-5; D unresolved. The read halts 3 residues ahead of the CDR3 end, with the missing end drawn from the germline J gene. This CDR3 has 13 residues. From germline, CDR1 is SSHAT and CDR2 FNYEAQ (reference sequence). Drawing the rest from reference TRBV7-7 and TRBJ2-5, the complete variable domain is GAGVSQSPRYKVTKRGQDVTLRCDPISSHATLYWYQQALGQGPEFLTYFNYEAQPDKSGLPSDRFSAERPEGSISTLTIQRTEQRDSAMYRCASSPSEQETQYFGPGTRLLVL.